Listed here are 10 T cell receptor beta chains from one sample, sequenced in a study of T-cell memory formation after mild COVID-19. TCRdb analysed the 5' RACE reads with MiXCR anew, one entry per CDR3 protein. The table shows 15,000 or so distinct CDR3 sequences, with roughly 25% occurring only once. The material sequenced was PBMCs or a T cell subset sorted from them (not recorded which). These receptors came from a man younger than 35 who had mild COVID-19 (a few samples of this study predate the infection). Cell type and time point are not known.

This clonotype has at least ten counts. This chain joins TRBV12-3 or TRBV12-4 and TRBJ2-1, with 13 bases fitting TRBD2. The ends lost 6 bases at V and 0 bases at J; junction bases unmatched: 5. This CDR3 comprises 17 residues. CDR3 amino acids: CASRLGLAGSSYNEQFF. CDR3 coding DNA: TGTGCCAGCAGATTGGGACTAGCGGGGAGCTCCTACAATGAGCAGTTCTTC.

This clonotype was seen ten or more times. The chain recombines TRBV24-1 with TRBJ1-5; TRBD1 is a possible D gene (5 bases). CDR1 is KGHDR and CDR2 is SFDVKD in the germline V gene. V lost 10 bases, J lost 0 bases, and 12 bases lay in between. The CDR3 totals 14 residues. The CDR3 sequence: CATSPGYSNQPQHF. CDR3 sequence (DNA): TGTGCCACGAGCCCAGGGTATAGCAATCAGCCCCAGCATTTT.

V is TRBV11-2 and J is TRBJ2-5; perhaps D is TRBD1 or TRBD2 (5 bases each). The germline V gene has CDR1 SGHAT and CDR2 FQNNGV. Trimming removed 7 bases at V and 2 bases at J, with 14 bases between. The length of the CDR3 is 14 residues. CDR3 protein: CASTPPGAQETQYF. The DNA of the CDR3 is TGTGCCAGCACCCCCCCCGGGGCACAAGAGACCCAGTACTTC.

This clonotype has more than one count but fewer than ten. The chain couples TRBV7-2 to TRBJ2-2; 9 bases are a match to TRBD1. J was trimmed by 0 bases and V by 4 bases; bases with no gene match: 0. The germline CDR1 and CDR2 sequences are SGHTA and FQGNSA. The CDR3 is 15 residues long. The DNA for the CDR3 is TGTGCCAGCAGCTGGACAGGGGCGAACACCGGGGAGCTGTTTTTT. This encodes CASSWTGANTGELFF.

J is TRBJ2-7 and V is TRBV7-9; D call uncertain. The length of the CDR3 is 12 residues. Germline V gene data show CDR1 as SEHNR and CDR2 as FQNEAQ (reference sequence). V lost 0 bases and J 6 bases, leaving 6 bases between the germline ends. The CDR3 coding sequence is TGTGCCAGCAGCTTAGCTACACCCGAGCAGTACTTC. Translated: CASSLATPEQYF.

This clonotype was counted many times. This chain links TRBV27 with TRBJ2-7; 7 bases match TRBD2. J was trimmed by 2 bases and V by 8 bases; bases with no gene match: 12. Germline V gives CDR1 MNHEY, CDR2 SMNVEV (reference sequence). CDR3 length: 15 residues. The CDR3 coding sequence is TGTGCCAGCTCGGCCGGGCCAGCGGGAACCTACGAGCAGTACGTC. It encodes CASSAGPAGTYEQYV.

V is TRBV7-9 and J is TRBJ2-7; 9 nucleotides match TRBD1. The CDR3 covers 16 residues. Germline CDR1 SEHNR, CDR2 FQNEAQ (reference sequence). V was clipped by 5 bases and J by 5 bases; unmatched bases: 13. Here the CDR3 DNA reads TGTGCCAGCAGCCGAGAAGCGGGACAGGGTGTCCACGAGCAGTACTTC. As protein: CASSREAGQGVHEQYF.

The chain links TRBV19 to TRBJ2-1; D not certain. The CDR3 loop spans 14 amino acids. CDR1 is LNHDA, CDR2 SQIVND, per germline (reference sequence). Trimming removed 5 bases from V and 4 bases from J, with 12 bases in between. CDR3 sequence (DNA): TGTGCCAGTAGTTGGGCTCTTGGGTACAATGAGCAGTTCTTC. Protein sequence: CASSWALGYNEQFF. Using reference TRBV19 and TRBJ2-1 for the parts outside the CDR3, the full variable domain is DGGITQSPKYLFRKEGQNVTLSCEQNLNHDAMYWYRQDPGQGLRLIYYSQIVNDFQKGDIAEGYSVSREKKESFPLTVTSAQKNPTAFYLCASSWALGYNEQFFGPGTRLTVL.

The genes are TRBV5-6 and TRBJ2-1; TRBD1 or TRBD2 may be the D gene (6 bases each). Per the germline V gene, CDR1 is SGHDT and CDR2 is YYEEEE. This CDR3 is built from 16 residues. The V end was cut by 0 bases, the J end by 3 bases, with 13 bases between. The CDR3 spells CASSLAGAPGYNEQFF. The CDR3, as DNA: TGTGCCAGCAGCTTGGCGGGGGCGCCGGGCTACAATGAGCAGTTCTTC.

This clonotype was detected many times. The rearrangement links TRBV7-8 to TRBJ2-5; TRBD2 matches at 9 bases. CDR3 length equals 16 residues. Unmatched junction bases numbered 5, after V lost 1 base and J lost 2 bases. Germline V lookup: CDR1 SGHVS, CDR2 FQNEAQ. The CDR3 loop is CASSLETSGLQETQYF. Written as DNA, the CDR3 is TGTGCCAGCAGCTTAGAGACTAGCGGACTGCAAGAGACCCAGTACTTC.